Given below is one TCR beta chain in context. The antigen is unknown. The data were obtained in a study of metastatic and nonmetastatic thyroid tumors. About the research overall: A comparison of repertoires was made across blood and tumor or nodule tissue from malignant and benign thyroid patients. Study-wide points: The reported finding was significantly higher TCR beta diversity in malignant thyroid tumors relative to benign nodules, in blood and tumor.

Trimming took off 5 bases at V and 0 bases at J, with 14 bases between the two ends. The CDR3 is 16 amino acids. CDR1 is KGHSH, CDR2 LQKENI, per germline. Patients were all untreated before their thyroid surgery. TCRdb ran MiXCR on the PCR reads. The table shows under 8,500 clones, with roughly 30% occurring only once. The sequence was obtained from a female donor with papillary thyroid cancer or a benign thyroid nodule (not recorded which). Some clones in this sample may be carry-over from other donors' samples. Specimen: adjacent normal tissue. The chain recombines TRBV18 with TRBJ1-3; a possible D gene is TRBD1 (5 bases). CDR3 sequence reads: CASSDGTVSSGNTIYF. CDR3 coding DNA: TGTGCCAGCTCAGATGGGACGGTGAGCTCTGGAAACACCATATATTTT. The entire variable domain, with the rest obtained from reference TRBV18 and TRBJ1-3, is as follows: NAGVMQNPRHLVRRRGQEARLRCSPMKGHSHVYWYRQLPEEGLKFMVYLQKENIIDESGMPKERFSAEFPKEGPSILRIQQVVRGDSAAYFCASSDGTVSSGNTIYFGEGSWLTVV.